A selection of T cell receptor beta chains follows, all from one sample in a study of control samples from healthy donors and cancer patients. Sequencing used immunoSEQ multiplex PCR; TCRdb keeps in-frame clones, though not all of them. The repertoire consists of 120,000 or so clones, with roughly nine tenths occurring once and the leading ten covering 1.5% to 2%. The sample taken for sequencing was blood. These receptors were collected from a man between 18 and 29 years old in good health. The CDR3 runs from the conserved cysteine through the conserved F or W. The order of the fields is clone size, J gene, D gene, V gene, CDR3 protein, CDR3 DNA. A D gene is named only where the DNA matches it firmly. A row's size may be missing; if present it is once, few, many or a size class.

abundance: -; j_gene: TRBJ1-2; d_gene: -; v_gene: TRBV5-1; CDR3aa: CASNLKGLDYGYTF; CDR3nt: TGCGCCAGCAACCTCAAGGGGCTAGACTATGGCTACACCTTC
abundance: -; j_gene: TRBJ2-3; d_gene: TRBD2; v_gene: TRBV30; CDR3aa: CAWSVGAGETDTQYF; CDR3nt: TGTGCCTGGAGTGTAGGAGCGGGAGAGACAGATACGCAGTATTTT
abundance: once; j_gene: TRBJ2-7; d_gene: -; v_gene: TRBV5-1; CDR3aa: CASSNPSGPRNEQYF; CDR3nt: TGCGCCAGCAGCAACCCTTCGGGACCAAGAAACGAGCAGTACTTC
abundance: -; j_gene: TRBJ2-2; d_gene: -; v_gene: TRBV4-3; CDR3aa: CASSQSRNTGELFF; CDR3nt: TGCGCCAGCAGCCAAAGCAGGAACACCGGGGAGCTGTTTTTT
abundance: once; j_gene: TRBJ1-5; d_gene: TRBD1; v_gene: TRBV2; CDR3aa: CASSTQSDREQGQPQHF; CDR3nt: TGTGCCAGCAGTACTCAGTCGGACAGGGAGCAGGGTCAGCCCCAGCATTTT
abundance: -; j_gene: TRBJ1-1; d_gene: -; v_gene: TRBV7-9; CDR3aa: CASSFGQEDTEAFF; CDR3nt: TGTGCCAGCAGCTTTGGCCAGGAGGACACTGAAGCTTTCTTT
abundance: -; j_gene: TRBJ2-2; d_gene: TRBD1; v_gene: TRBV24-1; CDR3aa: CATSDPTTGANTGELFF; CDR3nt: TGTGCCACCAGTGATCCCACAACAGGGGCAAACACCGGGGAGCTGTTTTTT
abundance: -; j_gene: TRBJ1-5; d_gene: -; v_gene: TRBV6-6; CDR3aa: CAGSRDSNQPQHF; CDR3nt: TGTGCCGGCTCCCGGGATAGCAATCAGCCCCAGCATTTT
abundance: -; j_gene: TRBJ1-3; d_gene: -; v_gene: TRBV5-1; CDR3aa: CASSLSQGLLGSGNTIYF; CDR3nt: TGCGCCAGCAGCCTGAGCCAGGGGCTCCTCGGCTCTGGAAACACCATATATTTT
abundance: once; j_gene: TRBJ2-2; d_gene: TRBD2; v_gene: TRBV5-1; CDR3aa: CASSLGTSRTGELFF; CDR3nt: TGCGCCAGCAGTTTAGGGACTAGCCGCACCGGGGAGCTGTTTTTT
abundance: -; j_gene: TRBJ1-1; d_gene: -; v_gene: TRBV5-6; CDR3aa: CASRGAGSWNTEAFF; CDR3nt: TGTGCCAGCCGGGGGGCAGGGAGTTGGAACACTGAAGCTTTCTTT
abundance: -; j_gene: TRBJ2-3; d_gene: TRBD2; v_gene: TRBV5-1; CDR3aa: CASSLGTSGEITDTQYF; CDR3nt: TGCGCCAGCAGCCTAGGGACTAGCGGTGAGATTACAGATACGCAGTATTTT
abundance: -; j_gene: TRBJ1-2; d_gene: -; v_gene: TRBV9; CDR3aa: CASSVGTVDYGYTF; CDR3nt: TGTGCCAGCAGCGTAGGAACAGTGGACTATGGCTACACCTTC
abundance: -; j_gene: TRBJ2-4; d_gene: -; v_gene: TRBV3-1/TRBV3-2; CDR3aa: CASSQPPLAGSGNIQYF; CDR3nt: TGTGCCAGCAGCCAACCGCCCCTAGCCGGGAGCGGGAACATTCAGTACTTC
abundance: -; j_gene: TRBJ2-5; d_gene: -; v_gene: TRBV27; CDR3aa: CASSLSLAQHQETQYF; CDR3nt: TGTGCCAGCAGTTTATCTCTTGCACAGCACCAAGAGACCCAGTACTTC
abundance: -; j_gene: TRBJ1-1; d_gene: -; v_gene: TRBV6-5; CDR3aa: CASSYNSGPRATEAFF; CDR3nt: TGTGCCAGCAGTTACAATTCTGGGCCCCGGGCCACTGAAGCTTTCTTT
abundance: -; j_gene: TRBJ2-7; d_gene: -; v_gene: TRBV5-4; CDR3aa: CASSPVTGTVTYEQYF; CDR3nt: TGTGCCAGCAGCCCGGTTACCGGGACCGTTACCTACGAGCAGTACTTC
abundance: -; j_gene: TRBJ1-2; d_gene: -; v_gene: TRBV7-2; CDR3aa: CASSLARAGYTF; CDR3nt: TGTGCCAGCAGCTTAGCCAGGGCAGGCTACACCTTC
abundance: -; j_gene: TRBJ1-2; d_gene: -; v_gene: TRBV6-5; CDR3aa: CASRAGTGYGYTF; CDR3nt: TGTGCCAGCAGAGCCGGGACCGGCTATGGCTACACCTTC
abundance: -; j_gene: TRBJ1-2; d_gene: TRBD1; v_gene: TRBV5-1; CDR3aa: CASSSGTGGNYGYTF; CDR3nt: TGCGCCAGCAGCTCCGGGACAGGGGGGAACTATGGCTACACCTTC
abundance: once; j_gene: TRBJ2-6; d_gene: -; v_gene: TRBV28; CDR3aa: CASSPPKPGANVLTF; CDR3nt: TGTGCCAGCAGTCCCCCAAAACCCGGGGCCAACGTCCTGACTTTC